Following are 17 T cell receptor beta chains from one sample sequenced in a study of T-cell memory formation after mild COVID-19. Via MiXCR, TCRdb re-called the 5' RACE reads, giving one row per CDR3 protein. The sample shows a few hundred thousand distinct CDR3 sequences, around 15% of them seen only once. The sample consisted of PBMCs or a T cell subset sorted from them (not recorded which). The receptors come from a man aged 18 to 30 who had mild COVID-19 (a few samples of this study predate the infection). Cell type and time point are not known.

This chain uses TRBV7-9 with TRBJ2-7; TRBD1 agrees at 7 bases. This CDR3 has 13 residues. The V and J ends lost 6 bases and 7 bases, in that order; junction bases with no gene match: 9. CDR1 is SEHNR, CDR2 FQNEAQ, per germline (reference sequence). CDR3 region: CASSGSRGSEQYF. As DNA, the CDR3 is TGTGCCAGCAGTGGTTCCAGGGGGAGTGAGCAGTACTTC.

V is TRBV9 and J is TRBJ2-3; 9 nucleotides line up with TRBD2. V trimming: 0 bases; J trimming: 2 bases; junction bases outside the gene matches: 4. From germline, CDR1 is SGDLS and CDR2 YYNGEE. CDR3 length: 16 residues. The CDR3 reads CASSVEGLANTDTQYF. CDR3 nucleotides: TGTGCCAGCAGCGTAGAAGGACTAGCGAACACAGATACGCAGTATTTT.

The J gene is TRBJ1-5, the V gene TRBV10-3; 8 nucleotides match TRBD1. This CDR3 is built from 18 residues. V shed 1 base, J shed 2 bases, and the junction held 10 bases outside the gene matches. The V gene's germline CDR1 is ENHRY and CDR2 SYGVKD. The CDR3, as DNA: TGTGCCATCAGTGAGTGGGACAGGTCCCCAGGCGGCAATCAGCCCCAGCATTTT. Translation gives CAISEWDRSPGGNQPQHF.

This clonotype was counted only a few times. This chain links TRBV5-1 with TRBJ1-4; no clear D. Deletions cut 4 bases from V and 5 bases from J, with 12 bases between. The length of the CDR3 is 14 residues. Germline V lookup: CDR1 SGHRS, CDR2 YFSETQ. CDR3 sequence: CASSKGFPNEKLFF. The CDR3 coding sequence is TGCGCCAGCAGCAAGGGTTTCCCGAATGAAAAACTGTTTTTT.

The rearrangement links TRBV2 to TRBJ2-1; no definite D call. The CDR3 runs to 13 residues. Germline V gene data show CDR1 as SNHLY and CDR2 as FYNNEI. V was pared by 6 bases and J by 8 bases, with 14 bases between. In DNA, the CDR3 is TGTGCCAGCAGGGGCTATACGAGCGATGAGCAGTTCTTC. Its protein product is CASRGYTSDEQFF.

This chain links TRBV10-2 with TRBJ2-7; TRBD1 matches at 12 bases. The CDR3 is 15 residues long. V lost 6 bases and J lost 4; bases outside the gene matches: 7. Germline V gene lookup returns CDR1 WSHSY and CDR2 SAAADI. The CDR3 nucleotides are TGCGCCAGCAGGTCGGGGACAGGGGGCTGGTACGAGCAGTACTTC. Residues: CASRSGTGGWYEQYF.

The rearrangement links TRBV6-2 or TRBV6-3 to TRBJ1-5; D is ambiguous. The CDR3 runs 12 residues. The germline V gene encodes CDR1 MNHEY and CDR2 SVGEGT. Trimming shortened V by 2 bases and J by 7 bases, and 6 bases separated the two germline ends. The CDR3 nucleotides are TGTGCCAGCAGTTACCCGACACAGCCCCAGCATTTT. This sequence encodes CASSYPTQPQHF.

V gene TRBV7-9 combines with J gene TRBJ2-7; D gene unclear. The length of the CDR3 is 16 residues. The germline V and J ends were trimmed by 5 bases and 0 bases, with 17 bases remaining between them. Germline CDR1 reads SEHNR; CDR2 reads FQNEAQ (reference sequence). CDR3 region: CASSPPDTPSSYEQYF. The CDR3 nucleotides read TGTGCCAGCAGCCCCCCCGACACGCCGAGCTCCTACGAGCAGTACTTC.

V usage is TRBV7-2 and J usage is TRBJ2-5; a possible D gene is TRBD1 (6 bases). Germline values: CDR1 SGHTA, CDR2 FQGNSA. The CDR3 length is 17 residues. Trimming shortened V by 2 bases and J by 6 bases, and 22 bases separated the two germline ends. In DNA, the CDR3 is TGTGCCAGCAGCTTAAGACAAGGAGGTAGGGGGAGCAAGACCCAGTACTTC. Residues: CASSLRQGGRGSKTQYF. The whole variable domain, filled in from reference TRBV7-2 and TRBJ2-5, reads GAGVSQSPSNKVTEKGKDVELRCDPISGHTALYWYRQSLGQGLEFLIYFQGNSAPDKSGLPSDRFSAERTGGSVSTLTIQRTQQEDSAVYLCASSLRQGGRGSKTQYFGPGTRLLVL.

In its sample, this clonotype was seen a few times. The V and J genes are TRBV7-7 and TRBJ2-2; a weak D match, TRBD1 (6 bases). This CDR3 is 18 amino acids long. In germline, CDR1 is SSHAT, CDR2 FNYEAQ (reference sequence). V was clipped by 5 bases and J by 1 base, with 20 bases between them. CDR3 coding DNA: TGTGCCAGCAGCCCCAGGGACACCCGAACGTGGAACACCGGGGAGCTGTTTTTT. It is translated as CASSPRDTRTWNTGELFF.

This clonotype has at least ten counts. V gene TRBV5-1 combines with J gene TRBJ2-7; no reliable D call. V lost 0 bases to trimming and J lost 2 bases, with 6 bases between them. Per germline, CDR1 SGHRS and CDR2 YFSETQ. This CDR3 spans 13 amino acids. This chain's CDR3 is CASSLEGTYEQYF. CDR3 nucleotides: TGCGCCAGCAGCTTGGAGGGAACCTACGAGCAGTACTTC.

CDR3: CASSYGTIYNSPLHF. The CDR3 nucleotides read TGTGCCAGCAGTTACGGGACGATATATAATTCACCCCTCCACTTT. The chain has TRBV6-5 and TRBJ1-6; a weak D match, TRBD1 (5 bases). The CDR3 spans 15 residues. Trimming removed 2 bases at V and 4 bases at J, with 9 bases between. CDR1 and CDR2 (germline): MNHEY, SVGAGI.

This clonotype was picked up a small number of times. The chain employs TRBV5-4 and TRBJ2-7; 9 bases line up with TRBD1. With 4 bases clipped from V and 7 bases from J, the junction kept 9 bases outside the gene matches. Per the germline V gene, CDR1 is SGHNT and CDR2 is YYREEE (reference sequence). The CDR3 runs to 14 residues. In nucleotides, the CDR3 is TGTGCCAGCAGCCAGGACAGGGGAGCGGGAGAGCAGTACTTC. Residues: CASSQDRGAGEQYF.

DNA for the CDR3: TGTGCCATCAGTGGGACGCCGGGAAACACCATATATTTT. This gives the protein CAISGTPGNTIYF. The J gene is TRBJ1-3, the V gene TRBV10-3; D remains ambiguous. The CDR3 is 13 residues long. Trimming removed 4 bases from V and 4 bases from J, with 8 bases in between. Germline V lookup: CDR1 ENHRY, CDR2 SYGVKD.

This clonotype was counted only a few times. V is TRBV7-9 and J is TRBJ2-5; 8 bases are shared with TRBD1. The CDR3 covers 15 residues. Trimming cost V 2 bases and J 3 bases; bases outside gene matches: 5. Germline CDR1 and CDR2: SEHNR and FQNEAQ (reference sequence). The CDR3 DNA follows: TGTGCCAGCAGCTTACTAGGACAGGGCGAAGAGACCCAGTACTTC. Protein product: CASSLLGQGEETQYF.

There are a few counts of this clonotype. The chain is built from TRBV2 and TRBJ2-1; the match to TRBD2 covers 14 bases. Germline-derived CDR1 and CDR2 are SNHLY and FYNNEI. V dropped 6 bases and J dropped 8; count of bases not matched to a gene: 12. The CDR3 is made up of 17 amino acids. The CDR3 DNA follows: TGTGCCAGCAGCACGGGACTAGCGGGGGACCAGTGGGATGAGCAGTTCTTC. It translates to CASSTGLAGDQWDEQFF. Using reference TRBV2 and TRBJ2-1 for the parts outside the CDR3, the full variable domain is EPEVTQTPSHQVTQMGQEVILRCVPISNHLYFYWYRQILGQKVEFLVSFYNNEISEKSEIFDDQFSVERPDGSNFTLKIRSTKLEDSAMYFCASSTGLAGDQWDEQFFGPGTRLTVL.

This clonotype was picked up a small number of times. The chain employs TRBV12-3 or TRBV12-4 and TRBJ2-5, with D tentatively TRBD2 (6 bases). This CDR3 is built from 14 residues. The germline V and J ends were trimmed by 3 bases and 5 bases, with 13 bases remaining between them. CDR3 sequence reads: CASSLAGYGETQYF. DNA of the CDR3: TGTGCCAGCAGTTTGGCGGGGTATGGTGAGACCCAGTACTTC.